Shown below are 25 T cell receptor beta chains from a single sample sequenced in a study of beta chain features in type 1 diabetes. The entirety of the isolated RNA underwent reverse transcription, so expressed TCRB transcripts were sequenced. TCRdb's table, derived via immunoSEQ multiplex PCR, lists solely in-frame clones and lacks some. This sample has around 450,000 clones, with approximately 10% found just once. Sequencing input: naive CD4+ T cells from blood. Every receptor here comes from a woman under 30 in good health.

This clone was seen more than once but under ten times. CDR3 residues: CASSPGVRRAFF. DNA for the CDR3: TGTGCCAGCAGCCCGGGGGTTCGTCGAGCTTTCTTT. The chain has TRBV25-1 and TRBJ1-1; D possibly corresponds to TRBD1 (5 bases). Germline V lookup: CDR1 MGHDK, CDR2 SYGVNS. The CDR3 is made up of 12 amino acids. Trimming left V 6 bases short and J 10 bases short, with 15 bases between.

This clone was observed a handful of times. The chain employs TRBV9 and TRBJ2-6; 7 bases map to TRBD1. This CDR3 contains 15 residues. J gave up 2 bases and V 4 bases, and 3 bases lay outside the gene matches. In germline, CDR1 is SGDLS, CDR2 YYNGEE. CDR3 protein: CASSPGTAGANVLTF. In nucleotides, the CDR3 is TGTGCCAGCAGCCCCGGGACAGCTGGGGCCAACGTCCTGACTTTC. The full variable domain, with the rest looked up from reference TRBV9 and TRBJ2-6, is DSGVTQTPKHLITATGQRVTLRCSPRSGDLSVYWYQQSLDQGLQFLIQYYNGEERAKGNILERFSAQQFPDLHSELNLSSLELGDSALYFCASSPGTAGANVLTFGAGSRLTVL.

This clone has more than one count but fewer than ten. The chain employs TRBV7-2 and TRBJ2-3, with TRBD2 matching 7 bases. With V trimmed by 0 bases and J by 9 bases, 3 bases remained unmatched. The CDR3 runs to 13 residues. Per the germline V gene, CDR1 is SGHTA and CDR2 is FQGNSA. The CDR3 sequence is CASSLATRETQYF. The CDR3 DNA reads TGTGCCAGCAGCTTAGCTACGCGGGAGACGCAGTATTTT.

The chain is built from TRBV25-1 and TRBJ1-3; no clear D. The CDR3 sequence is 14 residues long. Germline V lookup: CDR1 MGHDK, CDR2 SYGVNS. V was trimmed by 2 bases and J by 0 bases, leaving 5 bases between them. CDR3 loop: CASSEQHSGNTIYF. For the CDR3, the DNA is TGTGCCAGCAGTGAACAGCACTCTGGAAACACCATATATTTT.

This clone has ten or more counts. This chain joins TRBV14 and TRBJ2-4; D is uncertain. The V end was cut by 1 base, the J end by 9 bases, with 4 bases between. The CDR3 extends over 11 amino acids. Germline V lookup: CDR1 SGHDN, CDR2 FVKESK. In DNA, the CDR3 is TGTGCCAGCAGCCAAGGACCCATTCAGTACTTC. This sequence encodes CASSQGPIQYF.

This clone has more than one count but fewer than ten. This rearrangement joins TRBV28 to TRBJ2-7; 7 positions agree with TRBD1. The CDR3 is 16 residues long. Germline V gene lookup returns CDR1 MDHEN and CDR2 SYDVKM. Trimming at V came to 6 bases and at J to 0 bases, leaving 11 bases not matched to a gene. The CDR3 spells CASSPTGAPSSYEQYV. DNA of the CDR3: TGTGCCAGCAGCCCCACAGGGGCCCCGAGCTCCTACGAGCAGTACGTC.

J is TRBJ2-5 and V is TRBV7-2, with TRBD2 matching 10 bases. CDR1 is SGHTA and CDR2 is FQGNSA in the germline V gene. V lost 5 bases to trimming and J lost 5 bases; unmatched junction nucleotides: 14. This CDR3 region has 17 residues. CDR3 nucleotide sequence: TGTGCCAGCAGCGGCGGAACGGCTAGCGGGGGTCTTGAGACCCAGTACTTC. It translates to CASSGGTASGGLETQYF.

A few counts support this clone. J is TRBJ2-7 and V is TRBV7-2, with D possibly being TRBD2 (6 bases). This CDR3 has 16 residues. V was trimmed by 4 bases and J by 1 base, leaving 17 bases between them. Germline V CDR1 and CDR2: SGHTA, FQGNSA. The DNA for the CDR3 is TGTGCCAGCAGCTCCTACCGGAGGGAAGGATCCTACGAGCAGTACTTC. This gives the protein CASSSYRREGSYEQYF.

This chain links TRBV7-7 with TRBJ2-3; D is uncertain. CDR1 and CDR2 from the germline V gene are SSHAT and FNYEAQ (reference sequence). The CDR3 runs 14 residues. The V gene lost 5 bases and the J gene lost 2 bases, with 11 bases spanning the gap. The CDR3 spells CASSRSAFTDTQYF. CDR3 sequence (DNA): TGTGCCAGCAGCCGAAGTGCTTTCACAGATACGCAGTATTTT.

The chain carries TRBV7-9 and TRBJ2-7, with TRBD1 matching over 9 bases. Per the germline V gene, CDR1 is SEHNR and CDR2 is FQNEAQ (reference sequence). The V segment lost 5 bases and the J segment 1 base; nucleotides outside the gene matches: 6. The length of the CDR3 is 15 residues. CDR3: CASSPSGTGSYEQYF. CDR3 bases: TGTGCCAGCAGCCCATCCGGGACAGGGTCCTACGAGCAGTACTTC.

This clone was found a few times. This rearrangement joins TRBV9 to TRBJ2-2, with unresolved D. This CDR3 is built from 13 residues. Deletions cut 5 bases from V and 6 bases from J, with 11 bases between. Germline CDR1 reads SGDLS; CDR2 reads YYNGEE. The CDR3 loop reads CASSYSVPGELFF. The CDR3, as DNA: TGTGCCAGCAGTTACTCTGTCCCCGGGGAGCTGTTTTTT. The variable domain in full, with the rest retrieved from reference TRBV9 and TRBJ2-2, is DSGVTQTPKHLITATGQRVTLRCSPRSGDLSVYWYQQSLDQGLQFLIQYYNGEERAKGNILERFSAQQFPDLHSELNLSSLELGDSALYFCASSYSVPGELFFGEGSRLTVL.

The sample holds a few counts of this clone. The rearrangement uses TRBV2 and TRBJ2-3; 9 nucleotides agree with TRBD1. Trimming cost V 3 bases and J 4 bases; bases outside gene matches: 5. This CDR3 region has 15 residues. CDR1 and CDR2 from the germline V gene are SNHLY and FYNNEI. CDR3 sequence (DNA): TGTGCCAGCAGTGAGGGGGACAGGGCTTCAGATACGCAGTATTTT. Translation: CASSEGDRASDTQYF.

The chain carries TRBV5-6 and TRBJ2-7, with D maybe TRBD2 (6 bases). Deletions cut 4 bases from V and 0 bases from J, with 20 bases between. Germline-derived CDR1 and CDR2 are SGHDT and YYEEEE. The CDR3 has 17 amino acids. The CDR3 loop is CASSPSEGRRSSYEQYV. The CDR3 nucleotides read TGTGCCAGCAGCCCGTCGGAGGGCCGAAGGAGCTCCTACGAGCAGTACGTC.

This clone has a handful of counts. The chain couples TRBV5-1 to TRBJ2-1, with 8 nucleotides matching TRBD2. CDR1 is SGHRS and CDR2 is YFSETQ in the germline V gene. V trimming: 3 bases; J trimming: 7 bases; junction bases outside the gene matches: 9. CDR3 length equals 15 residues. The CDR3 is CASSSLADRKNEQFF. The CDR3 nucleotides are TGCGCCAGCAGCTCACTAGCGGACCGGAAGAATGAGCAGTTCTTC.

The J gene is TRBJ2-3, the V gene TRBV7-9; D is unresolved. V was clipped by 1 base and J by 4 bases, with 9 bases between them. Germline V gene lookup returns CDR1 SEHNR and CDR2 FQNEAQ (reference sequence). The CDR3 is 14 amino acids. The CDR3 nucleotides read TGTGCCAGCAGCTTAGACGGTTTCGCAGATACGCAGTATTTT. Amino acid sequence: CASSLDGFADTQYF.

J is TRBJ1-4 and V is TRBV2; D call uncertain. With 5 bases removed from V and 8 bases from J, the gap between germline ends came to 15 bases. This CDR3 comprises 14 residues. Germline V gives CDR1 SNHLY, CDR2 FYNNEI. The CDR3 sequence: CASSSSGVGEKLFF. CDR3 in DNA: TGTGCCAGCAGTTCCTCCGGGGTTGGAGAAAAACTGTTTTTT.

The chain employs TRBV15 and TRBJ1-2; 7 bases fit TRBD1. V gave up 5 bases and J gave up 6 bases; unmatched junction bases: 15. Germline CDR1 is LNHNV and CDR2 is YYDKDF (reference sequence). The length of the CDR3 is 16 residues. CDR3 protein: CATSAGGGTATNGYTF. CDR3 coding DNA: TGTGCCACCAGCGCTGGGGGCGGGACAGCAACGAATGGCTACACCTTC.

J is TRBJ2-4 and V is TRBV2; D ambiguous. V was clipped by 5 bases and J by 14 bases, with 16 bases between them. The CDR3 runs to 12 residues. CDR1 is SNHLY and CDR2 is FYNNEI in the germline V gene. CDR3 DNA: TGTGCCAGCAGTCTTCGGCCCGAAATAAAGTACTTC. As protein: CASSLRPEIKYF.

This clone turned up a few times. The rearrangement links TRBV28 to TRBJ1-6; D remains ambiguous. The CDR3 sequence is 14 residues long. V lost 4 bases to trimming and J lost 7 bases, with 11 bases between them. CDR1 and CDR2 from the germline V gene are MDHEN and SYDVKM. The CDR3: CASSWHRGNSPLHF. The DNA of the CDR3 is TGTGCCAGCAGTTGGCATCGTGGAAATTCACCCCTCCACTTT.

The J gene is TRBJ1-2, the V gene TRBV7-9; possible D gene TRBD1, 6 bases. Germline V gives CDR1 SEHNR, CDR2 FQNEAQ (reference sequence). V gave up 8 bases and J gave up 4 bases, with 17 bases separating them. The CDR3 length is 14 residues. In DNA form, the CDR3 reads TGTGCCAGCGGATATCAGGGGTACGGCTATGGCTACACCTTC. Translating gives CASGYQGYGYGYTF.

There are a few counts of this clone. The chain links TRBV28 to TRBJ1-1; TRBD1 agrees at 8 bases. Trimming at V came to 5 bases and at J to 6 bases, leaving 11 bases not matched to a gene. The CDR3 runs 15 residues. The germline V gene encodes CDR1 MDHEN and CDR2 SYDVKM. Written as DNA, the CDR3 is TGTGCCAGCAGTCCCCGGACAGGGTTATTCTCTGAAGCTTTCTTT. Translated: CASSPRTGLFSEAFF.

The CDR3, as DNA: TGCGCCAGCAGCCAAGATGTAGTGGGCCGAGAGACCCAGTACTTC. Translated, it gives CASSQDVVGRETQYF. This chain uses TRBV4-3 with TRBJ2-5; D not certain. The CDR3 sequence is 15 residues long. V was shortened by 0 bases and J by 4 bases, with 12 bases between the two germline ends. CDR1 is LGHNA and CDR2 is YSLEER in the germline V gene.

The genes are TRBV7-9 and TRBJ1-4, with D unclear. In germline, CDR1 is SEHNR, CDR2 FQNEAQ (reference sequence). The length of the CDR3 is 13 residues. The V end lost 3 bases, the J end lost 4 bases, and 6 bases lay between the germline ends. The CDR3 coding sequence is TGTGCCAGCAGCTTGGCGCTTAATGAAAAACTGTTTTTT. Protein: CASSLALNEKLFF.

The chain recombines TRBV4-2 with TRBJ1-1; D remains ambiguous. Trimming stripped 0 bases from V and 3 bases from J, with 8 bases between. The CDR3 loop spans 14 amino acids. Germline loops: CDR1 LGHNA, CDR2 YNFKEQ. The CDR3 loop reads CASSQDRSYTEAFF. CDR3 sequence (DNA): TGTGCCAGCAGCCAAGATCGGTCGTACACTGAAGCTTTCTTT.

On this clone: Within the sample, other DNA sequences also encode this same CDR3. The V gene is TRBV5-1, the J gene TRBJ1-6; 7 bases map to TRBD1. CDR3 length equals 14 residues. Germline trimming cut 0 bases from V and 6 bases from J; bases unmatched to any gene: 0. CDR1 and CDR2 from the germline V gene are SGHRS and YFSETQ. CDR3 in DNA: TGCGCCAGCAGCTTGGACAGGGGTAATTCACCCCTCCACTTT. It translates to CASSLDRGNSPLHF.